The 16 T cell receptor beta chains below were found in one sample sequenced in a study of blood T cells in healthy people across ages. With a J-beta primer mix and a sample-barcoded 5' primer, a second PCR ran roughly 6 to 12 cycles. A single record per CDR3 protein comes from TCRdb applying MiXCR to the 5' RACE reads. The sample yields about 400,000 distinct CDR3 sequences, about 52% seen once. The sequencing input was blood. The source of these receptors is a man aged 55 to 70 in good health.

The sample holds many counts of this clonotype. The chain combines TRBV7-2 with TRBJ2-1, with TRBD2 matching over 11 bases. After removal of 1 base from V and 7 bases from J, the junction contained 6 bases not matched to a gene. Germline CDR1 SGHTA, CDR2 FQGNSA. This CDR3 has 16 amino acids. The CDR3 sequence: CASSLDSGRAGNEQFF. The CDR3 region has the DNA TGTGCCAGCAGCTTAGATAGCGGGAGGGCTGGGAATGAGCAGTTCTTC.

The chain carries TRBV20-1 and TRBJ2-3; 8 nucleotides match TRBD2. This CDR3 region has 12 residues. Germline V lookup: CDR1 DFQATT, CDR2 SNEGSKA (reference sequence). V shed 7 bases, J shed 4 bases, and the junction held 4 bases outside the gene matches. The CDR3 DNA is TGCAGTGTCGGGACTAGAGCAGATACGCAGTATTTT. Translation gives CSVGTRADTQYF.

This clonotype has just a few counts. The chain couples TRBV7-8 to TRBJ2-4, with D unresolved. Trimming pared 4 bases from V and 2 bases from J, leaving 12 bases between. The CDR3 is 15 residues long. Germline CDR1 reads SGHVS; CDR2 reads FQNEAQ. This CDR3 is CASSYRPDTKNIQYF. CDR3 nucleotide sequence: TGTGCCAGCAGCTATCGCCCGGATACCAAAAACATTCAGTACTTC.

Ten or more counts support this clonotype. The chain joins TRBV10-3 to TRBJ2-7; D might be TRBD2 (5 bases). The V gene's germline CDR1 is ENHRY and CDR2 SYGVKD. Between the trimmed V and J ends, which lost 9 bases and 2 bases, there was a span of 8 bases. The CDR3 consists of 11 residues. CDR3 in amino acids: CAIGGAYEQYF. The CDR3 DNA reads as TGTGCCATAGGAGGAGCCTACGAGCAGTACTTC.

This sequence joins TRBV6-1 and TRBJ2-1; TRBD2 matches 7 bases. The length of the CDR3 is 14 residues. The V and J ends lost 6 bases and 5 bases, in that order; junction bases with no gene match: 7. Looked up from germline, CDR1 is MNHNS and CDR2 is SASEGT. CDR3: CASRVAGEHNEQFF. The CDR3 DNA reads TGTGCCAGCAGGGTGGCGGGAGAACACAATGAGCAGTTCTTC.

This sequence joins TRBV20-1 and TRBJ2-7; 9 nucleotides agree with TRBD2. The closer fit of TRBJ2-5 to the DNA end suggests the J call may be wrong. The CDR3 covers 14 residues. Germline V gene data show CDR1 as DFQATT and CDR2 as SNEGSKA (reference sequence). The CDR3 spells CSAQRLAAMRTQYF. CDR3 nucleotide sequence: TGCAGTGCTCAGAGACTAGCGGCCATGAGGACCCAGTACTTC.

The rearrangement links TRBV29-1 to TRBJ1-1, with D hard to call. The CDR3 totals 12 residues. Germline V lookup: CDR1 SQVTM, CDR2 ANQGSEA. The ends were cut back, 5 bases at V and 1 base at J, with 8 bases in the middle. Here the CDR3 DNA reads TGCAGCGTTTTGGATCGGAACACTGAAGCTTTCTTT. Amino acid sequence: CSVLDRNTEAFF.

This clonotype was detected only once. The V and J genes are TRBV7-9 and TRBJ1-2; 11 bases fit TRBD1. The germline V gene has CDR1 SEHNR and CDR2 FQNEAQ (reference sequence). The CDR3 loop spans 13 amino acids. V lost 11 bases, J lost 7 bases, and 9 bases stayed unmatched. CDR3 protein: CAGAGTGGAGYTF. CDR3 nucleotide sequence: TGTGCCGGTGCCGGGACAGGGGGTGCTGGCTACACCTTC.

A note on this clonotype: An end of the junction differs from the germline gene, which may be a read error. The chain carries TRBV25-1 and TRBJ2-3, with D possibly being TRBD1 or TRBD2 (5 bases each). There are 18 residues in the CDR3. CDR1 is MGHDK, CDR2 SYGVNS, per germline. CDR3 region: CASSERLRGTSSTDTRYF. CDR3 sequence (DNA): TGTGCCAGCAGTGAAAGGCTCCGGGGCACTTCTAGCACAGATACGCGGTATTTT.

CDR3 region: CASNEARGNTEAFF. For the CDR3, the DNA is TGTGCCAGCAACGAGGCGAGGGGGAACACTGAAGCTTTCTTT. This chain uses TRBV6-2 or TRBV6-3 with TRBJ1-1; D may be TRBD1 (5 bases). CDR3 size: 14 residues. With 7 bases removed from V and 1 base from J, the gap between germline ends came to 13 bases. The germline CDR1 and CDR2 sequences are MNHEY and SVGEGT.

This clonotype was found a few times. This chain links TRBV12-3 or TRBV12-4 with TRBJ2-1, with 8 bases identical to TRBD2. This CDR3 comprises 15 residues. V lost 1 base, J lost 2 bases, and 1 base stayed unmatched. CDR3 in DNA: TGTGCCAGCAGTTTAGGGACTAGCACCTACAATGAGCAGTTCTTC. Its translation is CASSLGTSTYNEQFF.

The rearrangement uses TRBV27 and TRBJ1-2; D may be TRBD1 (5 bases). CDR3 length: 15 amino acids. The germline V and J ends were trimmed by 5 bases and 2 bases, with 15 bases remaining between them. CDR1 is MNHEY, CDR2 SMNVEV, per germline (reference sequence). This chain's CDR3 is CASSPSEGLNYGYTF. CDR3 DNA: TGTGCCAGCAGTCCCAGCGAGGGACTAAACTATGGCTACACCTTC.

CDR3 in amino acids: CATSEKREQYF. The DNA for the CDR3 is TGTGCCACCAGTGAAAAGCGCGAGCAGTACTTC. This chain joins TRBV24-1 and TRBJ2-4; no firm D call. Judging by the DNA end, TRBJ2-7 fits better; the J call may be wrong. The CDR3 has 11 amino acids. Per the germline V gene, CDR1 is KGHDR and CDR2 is SFDVKD.

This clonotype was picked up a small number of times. CDR3 sequence (DNA): TGCAGTGCCCGGACAGGGGGTATTCAGCCCCAGCATTTT. Protein product: CSARTGGIQPQHF. V and J are TRBV20-1 and TRBJ1-5; 10 bases fit TRBD1. This CDR3 has 13 residues. The germline V gene has CDR1 DFQATT and CDR2 SNEGSKA (reference sequence). V gave up 6 bases and J gave up 6 bases; unmatched junction bases: 5.

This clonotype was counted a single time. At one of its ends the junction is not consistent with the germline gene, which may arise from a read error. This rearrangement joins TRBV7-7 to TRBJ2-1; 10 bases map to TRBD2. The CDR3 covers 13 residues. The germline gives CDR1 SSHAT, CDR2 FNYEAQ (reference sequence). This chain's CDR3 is CASSPLAGVEQFF. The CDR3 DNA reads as TGTGCTAGCAGCCCTCTAGCGGGAGTTGAGCAGTTCTTC.

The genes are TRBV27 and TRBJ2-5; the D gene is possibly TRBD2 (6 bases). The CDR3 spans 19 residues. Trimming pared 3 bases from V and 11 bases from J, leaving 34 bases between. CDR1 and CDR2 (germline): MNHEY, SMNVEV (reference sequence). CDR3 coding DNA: TGTGCCAGCAGTTTTCCAAGCCCAGACCTAGCGTCTCCCTACAATGAGCAGTACTTC. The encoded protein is CASSFPSPDLASPYNEQYF.